This T cell receptor (beta chain) was found in a study of blood T cell repertoires in COVID-19. Study context: Material from acute and convalescent COVID-19 was sourced from the United States, Italy and Spain.

Sequencing was performed with immunoSEQ multiplex PCR; in TCRdb, only in-frame clones are kept and a portion is missing. This table has about 64,000 clones, 75% to 85% appearing once. Germline V lookup: CDR1 WSHSY, CDR2 SAAADI. V lost 5 bases, J lost 6 bases, and 8 bases stayed unmatched. This CDR3 has 15 amino acids. Material for sequencing was peripheral blood. The chain has TRBV10-2 and TRBJ2-1; 9 bases line up with TRBD2. This receptor was identified in a woman aged 60-75 years with acute or convalescent COVID-19. The CDR3 region has the DNA TGCGCCAGCAGTTTCGGCGGGGGGGTTTCCAATGAGCAGTTCTTC. Amino acid sequence: CASSFGGGVSNEQFF.